This T cell receptor (beta chain) comes out of a study of blood T cell repertoires in COVID-19. As for the study in general: Acute and convalescent COVID-19 specimens originated in the United States, Italy and Spain.

V was trimmed by 2 bases and J by 8 bases, leaving 24 bases between them. The CDR3 covers 17 residues. CDR1 is MNHGY and CDR2 is SAAAGT in the germline V gene. Those enrolled, adults aged roughly 18 to 95 years, came from fewer than 25 US areas. Cohort allocation depended upon clinical history that participants reported. Authors' methods: Quantification of nucleated cells was approximated via reference gene primer amplification. TCRdb keeps only in-frame clones here, not all; method: immunoSEQ multiplex PCR. D and trimming were read from the DNA, whereas the V and J calls and clone size are those reported in that table. The sample shows about 160,000 clones, more than 65% of them seen only once.

This clonotype was obtained from a woman aged 40 to 49 with acute COVID-19. The V call is TRBV6-8, the J call TRBJ1-2; no definite D call. What was sequenced was PBMCs or T cells enriched from blood (not recorded which). The CDR3 DNA follows: TGTGCCAGCAGTTACCCCCGGGGAACAAACCTCATAGACGGCTACACCTTC. Amino acids: CASSYPRGTNLIDGYTF.